This passage covers 11 T cell receptor beta chains from one sample sequenced in a study of PD-L1 blockade in urothelial cancer. Method: immunoSEQ multiplex PCR; TCRdb's copy keeps in-frame clones and lacks some. Among about 48,000 clones listed, 65% to 85% were seen once. Noted time point: peripheral blood 6 weeks after treatment start. The source was PBMCs, collected around atezolizumab (anti-PD-L1) treatment. Every receptor here comes from a man aged 65-85 years with urothelial cancer.

The chain uses TRBV19 and TRBJ2-5, with TRBD1 matching 11 bases. The CDR3 covers 15 residues. V dropped 3 bases and J dropped 7; count of bases not matched to a gene: 7. In germline, CDR1 is LNHDA, CDR2 SQIVND (reference sequence). The CDR3 protein is CASSIPGQGARTQYF. In DNA form, the CDR3 reads TGTGCCAGTAGTATCCCCGGACAGGGGGCCCGGACCCAGTACTTC.

The chain uses TRBV5-6 and TRBJ2-1; a possible D gene is TRBD2 (5 bases). From germline, CDR1 is SGHDT and CDR2 YYEEEE. The CDR3 has 13 residues. V lost 2 bases to trimming and J lost 8 bases, with 11 bases between them. This CDR3 is CASSLALVDEQFF. For the CDR3, the DNA is TGTGCCAGCAGCTTAGCACTAGTCGATGAGCAGTTCTTC.

The V call is TRBV2, the J call TRBJ2-7; 11 bases align to TRBD2. CDR1 and CDR2 (germline): SNHLY, FYNNEI. V shed 4 bases and J 2 bases; nucleotides not matched to a gene: 7. The CDR3 has 16 residues. The CDR3 loop is CASSAVGLAVPYEQYF. DNA of the CDR3: TGTGCCAGCAGTGCCGTGGGACTAGCGGTTCCCTACGAGCAGTACTTC.

This clone was seen only a few times. This chain uses TRBV10-2 with TRBJ2-1; perhaps TRBD2 as D (5 bases). There are 12 residues in the CDR3. The V and J ends lost 5 bases and 9 bases respectively, with 11 bases between them. CDR1 is WSHSY, CDR2 SAAADI, per germline. The CDR3 coding sequence is TGCGCCAGCAGTCTAGGACTTTCTGAGCAGTTCTTC. Amino acid sequence: CASSLGLSEQFF.

V gene TRBV5-1 combines with J gene TRBJ1-3; a possible D gene is TRBD1 (6 bases). The CDR3 is 16 residues long. Trimming removed 4 bases at V and 0 bases at J, with 14 bases between. CDR1 and CDR2 (germline): SGHRS, YFSETQ. CDR3 in DNA: TGCGCCAGCAGCCCAATGACAGGAAGCTCTGGAAACACCATATATTTT. Translation: CASSPMTGSSGNTIYF.

The V call is TRBV30, the J call TRBJ1-1; 7 bases match TRBD1. V was pared by 2 bases and J by 4 bases, with 7 bases of the junction left unmatched. CDR1 is GTSNPN and CDR2 is SVGIG in the germline V gene (reference sequence). CDR3 size: 14 residues. The CDR3 DNA reads TGTGCCTGGAGTACCCGCTCAGGGGGCACTGAAGCTTTCTTT. Translating it yields CAWSTRSGGTEAFF.

The chain recombines TRBV7-2 with TRBJ2-2, with D perhaps matching TRBD2 (6 bases). Trimming stripped 5 bases from V and 0 bases from J, with 10 bases between. CDR1 SGHTA and CDR2 FQGNSA come from the germline V gene. The CDR3 is 15 residues long. This CDR3 reads CASSLSGTNTGELFF. In DNA, the CDR3 is TGTGCCAGCAGCCTTAGCGGAACGAACACCGGGGAGCTGTTTTTT.

This chain joins TRBV9 and TRBJ1-4; no clear D gene. The CDR3 runs 18 residues. The germline CDR1 and CDR2 sequences are SGDLS and YYNGEE. V was pared by 3 bases and J by 0 bases, with 18 bases between. CDR3 in DNA: TGTGCCAGCAGCGCGCGGGCCCTTAACCCGCCAACTAATGAAAAACTGTTTTTT. This translates into CASSARALNPPTNEKLFF.

The chain employs TRBV30 and TRBJ2-2, with 7 bases lining up with TRBD1. Germline CDR1 GTSNPN, CDR2 SVGIG (reference sequence). Trimming took 7 bases from V and 5 from J; bases not matched to a gene: 13. The CDR3 length is 15 residues. The CDR3 protein is CASPLGGPGTGELFF. The DNA of the CDR3 is TGTGCCTCCCCACTAGGGGGCCCTGGGACCGGGGAGCTGTTTTTT.

This clone was counted only a few times. The chain combines TRBV7-3 with TRBJ2-1; a possible D gene is TRBD2 (5 bases). The CDR3 runs 12 residues. The germline V gene has CDR1 SGHTA and CDR2 FQGTGA. Between the trimmed V and J ends, which lost 5 bases and 9 bases, there was a span of 11 bases. CDR3 sequence (DNA): TGTGCCAGCAGCGTTGGCGAGGGTGAGCAGTTCTTC. This codes for CASSVGEGEQFF.

The CDR3 protein is CASSLDGGDEKLFF. The CDR3 nucleotides are TGTGCCAGCAGCTTAGATGGGGGCGACGAAAAACTGTTTTTT. The V gene is TRBV7-9, the J gene TRBJ1-4, with D perhaps matching TRBD1 (6 bases). V lost 1 base, J lost 8 bases, and 11 bases lay in between. Per the germline V gene, CDR1 is SEHNR and CDR2 is FQNEAQ (reference sequence). The CDR3 sequence is 14 residues long.